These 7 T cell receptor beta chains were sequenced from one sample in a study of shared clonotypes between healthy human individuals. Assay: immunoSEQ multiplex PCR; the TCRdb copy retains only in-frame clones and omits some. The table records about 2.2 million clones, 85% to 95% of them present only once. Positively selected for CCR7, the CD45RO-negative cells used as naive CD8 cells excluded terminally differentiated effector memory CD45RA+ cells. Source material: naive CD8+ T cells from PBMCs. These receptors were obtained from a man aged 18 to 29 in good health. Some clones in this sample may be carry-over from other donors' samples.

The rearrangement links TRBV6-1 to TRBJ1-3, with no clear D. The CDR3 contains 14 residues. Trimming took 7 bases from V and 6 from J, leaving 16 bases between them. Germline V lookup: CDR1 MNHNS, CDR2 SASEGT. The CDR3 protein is CASIPGRTPNTIYF. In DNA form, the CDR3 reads TGTGCCAGCATTCCCGGGCGAACCCCAAACACCATATATTTT.

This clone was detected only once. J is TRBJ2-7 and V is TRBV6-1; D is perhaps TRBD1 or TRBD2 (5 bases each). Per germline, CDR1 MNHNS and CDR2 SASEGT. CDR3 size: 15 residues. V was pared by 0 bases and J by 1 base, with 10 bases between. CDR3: CASSEAGTGSYEQYF. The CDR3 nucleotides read TGTGCCAGCAGTGAAGCGGGGACGGGATCCTACGAGCAGTACTTC.

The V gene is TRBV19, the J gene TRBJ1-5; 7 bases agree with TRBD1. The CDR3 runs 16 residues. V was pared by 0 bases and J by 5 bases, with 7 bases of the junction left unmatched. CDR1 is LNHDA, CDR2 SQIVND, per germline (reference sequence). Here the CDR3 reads CASSIDREGAYQPQHF. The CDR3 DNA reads TGTGCCAGTAGTATAGACCGGGAGGGGGCGTATCAGCCCCAGCATTTT. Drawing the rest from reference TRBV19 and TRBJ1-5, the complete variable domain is DGGITQSPKYLFRKEGQNVTLSCEQNLNHDAMYWYRQDPGQGLRLIYYSQIVNDFQKGDIAEGYSVSREKKESFPLTVTSAQKNPTAFYLCASSIDREGAYQPQHFGDGTRLSIL.

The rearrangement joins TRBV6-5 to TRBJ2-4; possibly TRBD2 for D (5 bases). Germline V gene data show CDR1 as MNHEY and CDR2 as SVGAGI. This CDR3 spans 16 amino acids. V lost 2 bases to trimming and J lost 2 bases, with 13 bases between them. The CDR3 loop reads CASSYVLRDSKNIQYF. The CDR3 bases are TGTGCCAGCAGTTACGTTCTCCGGGATTCCAAAAACATTCAGTACTTC.

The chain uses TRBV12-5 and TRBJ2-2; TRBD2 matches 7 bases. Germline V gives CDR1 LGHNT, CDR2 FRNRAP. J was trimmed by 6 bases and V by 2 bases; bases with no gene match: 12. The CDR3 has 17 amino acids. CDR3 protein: CASGLTSAGAAAGELFF. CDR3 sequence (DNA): TGTGCTAGTGGTTTGACTTCGGCGGGAGCGGCGGCCGGGGAGCTGTTTTTT.

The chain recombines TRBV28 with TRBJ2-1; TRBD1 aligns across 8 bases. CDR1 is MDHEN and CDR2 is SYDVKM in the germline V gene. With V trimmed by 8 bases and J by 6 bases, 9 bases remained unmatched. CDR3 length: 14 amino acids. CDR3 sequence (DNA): TGTGCCAGCCGACCACTTACAGGGGGCAATGAGCAGTTCTTC. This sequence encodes CASRPLTGGNEQFF. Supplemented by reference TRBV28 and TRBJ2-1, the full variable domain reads DVKVTQSSRYLVKRTGEKVFLECVQDMDHENMFWYRQDPGLGLRLIYFSYDVKMKEKGDIPEGYSVSREKKERFSLILESASTNQTSMYLCASRPLTGGNEQFFGPGTRLTVL.

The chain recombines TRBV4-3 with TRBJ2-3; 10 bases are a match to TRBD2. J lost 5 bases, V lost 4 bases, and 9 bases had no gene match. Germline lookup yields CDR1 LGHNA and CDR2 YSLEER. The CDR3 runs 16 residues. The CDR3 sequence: CASSPTLAGEGDTQYF. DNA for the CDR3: TGCGCCAGCAGCCCGACCCTAGCGGGAGAAGGAGATACGCAGTATTTT.